A single sample is the source of the 15 T cell receptor beta chains below, sequenced in a study of shared clonotypes between healthy human individuals. Naivety among CD8 cells was defined by CD45RO negativity and positive CCR7 selection, thereby excluding terminally differentiated effector memory CD45RA+ cells. The repertoire was sequenced with immunoSEQ multiplex PCR; TCRdb's copy has only in-frame clones and lacks some. The sample includes about 2,100,000 clones, about 92% seen only once; the top ten take around 1.7%. Source material: naive CD8+ T cells from PBMCs. These receptors came from a man aged 18 to 30 in good health. Some clones in this sample may be carry-over from other donors' samples.

The chain has TRBV4-3 and TRBJ2-5; 7 bases are a match to TRBD1. V trimming: 1 base; J trimming: 9 bases; junction bases outside the gene matches: 11. Germline CDR1 LGHNA, CDR2 YSLEER. CDR3 length: 15 residues. Written as DNA, the CDR3 is TGCGCCAGCAGCCAAGTTTATCAAGGGGGCGCGGCCCAGTACTTC. The encoded protein is CASSQVYQGGAAQYF.

The chain links TRBV5-6 to TRBJ2-7; D call uncertain. CDR3 length equals 13 residues. CDR1 SGHDT and CDR2 YYEEEE come from the germline V gene. The V and J ends lost 4 bases and 3 bases respectively, with 11 bases between them. The CDR3 protein is CASSPVGDYEQYF. As DNA, the CDR3 is TGTGCCAGCAGCCCCGTCGGAGACTACGAGCAGTACTTC.

This chain connects TRBV19 to TRBJ2-7; TRBD1 aligns across 9 bases. This CDR3 spans 14 amino acids. The ends lost 8 bases at V and 6 bases at J; junction bases unmatched: 11. Germline CDR1 and CDR2: LNHDA and SQIVND (reference sequence). CDR3 nucleotide sequence: TGTGCCAGTCGGATGATTGGGACAGGGTCCGAGCAGTACTTC. It is translated as CASRMIGTGSEQYF.

This clone is a singleton in its sample. The V and J genes are TRBV5-4 and TRBJ2-7, with 8 bases aligning to TRBD1. V was clipped by 4 bases and J by 3 bases; unmatched bases: 6. The CDR3 runs 14 residues. Germline-derived CDR1 and CDR2 are SGHNT and YYREEE (reference sequence). CDR3 bases: TGTGCCAGCAGCCCGACAGGGGAAGTCTACGAGCAGTACTTC. Encoded protein: CASSPTGEVYEQYF. The variable domain in full, with the rest retrieved from reference TRBV5-4 and TRBJ2-7, is ETGVTQSPTHLIKTRGQQVTLRCSSQSGHNTVSWYQQALGQGPQFIFQYYREEENGRGNFPPRFSGLQFPNYSSELNVNALELDDSALYLCASSPTGEVYEQYFGPGTRLTVT.

This chain connects TRBV27 to TRBJ2-7, with TRBD2 identical over 14 bases. CDR1 and CDR2 (germline): MNHEY, SMNVEV (reference sequence). The length of the CDR3 is 15 residues. Losses at the gene ends were 4 bases for V and 7 bases for J; bases not matched to a gene: 6. CDR3 amino acids: CASSSRLAGGPEQYF. The CDR3 coding sequence is TGTGCCAGCAGTTCCAGACTAGCGGGAGGGCCTGAGCAGTACTTC.

Comment on this clone: A junction boundary mismatches the germline segment, possibly from a read error. The chain combines TRBV28 with TRBJ1-5; D is unresolved. CDR3 length equals 12 residues. Per germline, CDR1 MDHEN and CDR2 SYDVKM. As DNA, the CDR3 is TGTGCCAGCAGTTTTGTCAGGTCCGATGCCATTTTT. Its protein is CASSFVRSDAIF.

The rearrangement joins TRBV4-2 to TRBJ2-2, with D possibly being TRBD2 (6 bases). CDR1 LGHNA and CDR2 YNFKEQ come from the germline V gene. Deletions cut 6 bases from V and 3 bases from J, with 14 bases between. The CDR3 runs 15 residues. The CDR3 is CASRGRERDTGELFF. DNA of the CDR3: TGTGCCAGCAGGGGCCGGGAGAGGGACACCGGGGAGCTGTTTTTT.

The rearrangement links TRBV25-1 to TRBJ1-1; no reliable D call. Germline V CDR1 and CDR2: MGHDK, SYGVNS. With 1 base removed from V and 1 base from J, the gap between germline ends came to 4 bases. The CDR3 length is 13 residues. The CDR3 sequence is CASSEFRNTEAFF. The DNA for the CDR3 is TGTGCCAGCAGTGAATTTAGGAACACTGAAGCTTTCTTT.

Here the CDR3 reads CASGDPSYASYSYNEQFF. CDR3 nucleotide sequence: TGTGCCAGCGGAGACCCCTCCTATGCGTCTTACTCCTACAATGAGCAGTTCTTC. The rearrangement uses TRBV27 and TRBJ2-1; no clear D gene. Looked up from germline, CDR1 is MNHEY and CDR2 is SMNVEV (reference sequence). V lost 8 bases, J lost 0 bases, and 23 bases lay in between. This CDR3 comprises 18 residues.

The chain couples TRBV27 to TRBJ1-1; unclear D gene. Germline V gives CDR1 MNHEY, CDR2 SMNVEV (reference sequence). The CDR3 loop spans 13 amino acids. V was clipped by 8 bases and J by 0 bases, with 10 bases between them. The chain's CDR3 is CASATSVNTEAFF. The CDR3 nucleotides are TGTGCCAGCGCAACTTCGGTGAACACTGAAGCTTTCTTT.

The V call is TRBV15, the J call TRBJ2-1, with D unclear. Germline loops: CDR1 LNHNV, CDR2 YYDKDF (reference sequence). V was pared by 3 bases and J by 3 bases, with 15 bases between. The CDR3 runs 16 residues. The DNA for the CDR3 is TGTGCCACCAGCAGTTCCCTGAATGGAGTCTACAATGAGCAGTTCTTC. Protein: CATSSSLNGVYNEQFF.

The genes are TRBV18 and TRBJ2-7, with 8 bases that match TRBD1. The germline V gene has CDR1 KGHSH and CDR2 LQKENI. The CDR3 has 14 amino acids. V lost 5 bases, J lost 7 bases, and 10 bases stayed unmatched. The CDR3 sequence: CASSATGVGREQYF. The CDR3 DNA sequence: TGTGCCAGCTCAGCGACAGGGGTCGGTAGGGAGCAGTACTTC.

The rearrangement links TRBV19 to TRBJ2-7; 12 positions match TRBD1. The ends lost 4 bases at V and 12 bases at J; junction bases unmatched: 10. Germline V CDR1 and CDR2: LNHDA, SQIVND (reference sequence). This CDR3 is built from 14 residues. The CDR3 sequence is CASSTGTGGEGWYF. The DNA of the CDR3 is TGTGCCAGTAGTACCGGGACAGGGGGCGAAGGGTGGTACTTC.

A note on this clone: Other nucleotide sequences in the sample specify the same CDR3. V usage is TRBV27 and J usage is TRBJ2-7, with 11 bases matching TRBD2. The CDR3 sequence is 14 residues long. Germline trimming cut 3 bases from V and 4 bases from J; bases unmatched to any gene: 2. Per the germline V gene, CDR1 is MNHEY and CDR2 is SMNVEV (reference sequence). CDR3 DNA sequence: TGTGCCAGCAGTTTCTGGACTAGCGGGTACGAGCAGTACTTC. This codes for CASSFWTSGYEQYF.

For the CDR3, the DNA is TGTGCCAGCAGTCCATCAGGGGGCGTGAGGTCCTACGAGCAGTACTTC. Amino acid sequence: CASSPSGGVRSYEQYF. The V call is TRBV27, the J call TRBJ2-7; TRBD1 aligns across 8 bases. Germline lookup yields CDR1 MNHEY and CDR2 SMNVEV (reference sequence). The CDR3 has 16 amino acids. The junction had 10 bases not matched to a gene; V was cut back by 5 bases and J by 1 base.